This T cell receptor beta chain derives from a study of early T cells in non-severe SARS-CoV-2 infection. On the study more broadly: Sequencing targeted bulk RNA from unsorted whole blood, leaving chains unpaired. Study findings and constraints: Anti-spike CD8 specificities were favored by VDJdb matching, whose results missed private and CD4 specificities.

As part of library construction, unique molecular identifiers were attached to individual cDNA molecules. In TCRdb, the 5' RACE reads were re-called with MiXCR into one record per CDR3 protein. The data show about 83,000 distinct CDR3 sequences, about 12% seen once. A word on this clonotype: As yet, its antigen is unknown.

Input material: whole blood. This TCR came from an adult who was a healthcare worker with PCR-confirmed SARS-CoV-2 infection or an uninfected control (not recorded which).

CDR3 amino acids: CSARVEAGHLYNEQFF. CDR3 coding DNA: TGCAGTGCTAGAGTAGAAGCGGGACACCTCTACAATGAGCAGTTCTTC. V is TRBV20-1 and J is TRBJ2-1; TRBD2 might be the D (7 bases). Germline V CDR1 and CDR2: DFQATT, SNEGSKA (reference sequence). Trimming cost V 1 base and J 3 bases, with 16 bases left between them. The length of the CDR3 is 16 residues.